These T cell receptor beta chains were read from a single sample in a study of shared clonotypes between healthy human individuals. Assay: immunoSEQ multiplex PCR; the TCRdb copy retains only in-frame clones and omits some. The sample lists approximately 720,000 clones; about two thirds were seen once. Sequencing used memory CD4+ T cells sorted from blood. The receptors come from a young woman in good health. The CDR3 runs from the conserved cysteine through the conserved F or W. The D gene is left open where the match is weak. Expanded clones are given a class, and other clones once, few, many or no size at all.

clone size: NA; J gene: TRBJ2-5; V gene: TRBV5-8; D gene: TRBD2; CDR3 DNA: TGTGCCAGCAGCTTGGGAGGACTAGCGGGACCTTCAGAGACCCAGTACTTC; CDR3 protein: CASSLGGLAGPSETQYF
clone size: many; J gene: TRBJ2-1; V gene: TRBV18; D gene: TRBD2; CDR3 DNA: TGTGCCAGCTCACCAGAAGACGGGAGGGTCACAGGAGAGCAGTTCTTC; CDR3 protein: CASSPEDGRVTGEQFF
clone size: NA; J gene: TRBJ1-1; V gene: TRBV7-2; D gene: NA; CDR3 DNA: TGTGCCAGCAGGCCGCCGGGACGTACTATGAACACTGAAGCTTTCTTT; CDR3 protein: CASRPPGRTMNTEAFF
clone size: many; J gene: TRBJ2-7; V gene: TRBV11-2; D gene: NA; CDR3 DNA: TGTGCCAGCAGCCGGGGGCAGGGGTGGGACGAGCAGTACTTC; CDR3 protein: CASSRGQGWDEQYF
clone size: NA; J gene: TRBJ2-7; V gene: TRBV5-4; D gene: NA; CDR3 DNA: TGTGCCAGCAGCTTGGCCGCGGGAACCTACGAGCAGTACTTC; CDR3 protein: CASSLAAGTYEQYF
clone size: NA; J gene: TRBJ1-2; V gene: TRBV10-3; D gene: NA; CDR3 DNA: TGTGCCATCACCGAAGGCTATGGCTACACCTTC; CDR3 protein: CAITEGYGYTF
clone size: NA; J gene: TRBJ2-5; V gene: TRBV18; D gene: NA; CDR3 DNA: TGTGCCAGCTCACAAGACACCCAAGAGACCCAGTACTTC; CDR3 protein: CASSQDTQETQYF
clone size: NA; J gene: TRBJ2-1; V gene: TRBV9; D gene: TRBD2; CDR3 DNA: TGTGCCAGCAGCGACGGGACTAGCTACAATGAGCAGTTCTTC; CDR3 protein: CASSDGTSYNEQFF
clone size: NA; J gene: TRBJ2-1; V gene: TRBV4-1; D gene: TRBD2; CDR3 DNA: TGCGCCAGCAGCCCAAGGCGCGGACTAGCGGGAGCGGGTGAGCAGTTCTTC; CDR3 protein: CASSPRRGLAGAGEQFF
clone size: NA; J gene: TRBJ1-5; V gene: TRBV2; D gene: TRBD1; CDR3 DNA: TGTGCCAGCAGTGAAATTCCGGGACAGGGATTCAATCAGCCCCAGCATTTT; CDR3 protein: CASSEIPGQGFNQPQHF
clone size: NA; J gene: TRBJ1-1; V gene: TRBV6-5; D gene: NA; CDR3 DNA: TGTGCCAGCACCGTGGGACGGAACACTGAAGCTTTCTTT; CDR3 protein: CASTVGRNTEAFF
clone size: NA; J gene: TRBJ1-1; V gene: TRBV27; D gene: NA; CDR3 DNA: TGTGCCAGCAGAAACCTCCGGGGCTATGAAGCTTTCTTT; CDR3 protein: CASRNLRGYEAFF
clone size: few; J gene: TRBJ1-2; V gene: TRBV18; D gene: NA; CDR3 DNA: TGTGCCAGCTCACCACGGAAGGGAGATGGCTATGGCTACACCTTC; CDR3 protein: CASSPRKGDGYGYTF
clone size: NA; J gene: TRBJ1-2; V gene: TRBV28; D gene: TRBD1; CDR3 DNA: TGTGCCAGCAGTCCCCCCACAGGGGGCGCGTTTGATGGCTACACCTTC; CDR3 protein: CASSPPTGGAFDGYTF
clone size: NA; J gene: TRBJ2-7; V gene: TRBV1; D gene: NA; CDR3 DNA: TGCACCAGCAGCCCCGTAGGGCTAGCGGGAGTGACAGCGGCCGACGAGCAGTACTTC; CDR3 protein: CTSSPVGLAGVTAADEQYF
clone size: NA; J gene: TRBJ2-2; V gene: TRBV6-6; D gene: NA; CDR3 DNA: TGTGCCAGCCAAGGGGGGAGCATTGACACCGGGGAGCTGTTTTTT; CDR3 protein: CASQGGSIDTGELFF
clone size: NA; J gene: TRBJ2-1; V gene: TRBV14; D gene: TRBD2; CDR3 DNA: TGTGCCAGCAGCCAACCCAGGACTAGCGAGAACTACAATGAGCAGTTCTTC; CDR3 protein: CASSQPRTSENYNEQFF
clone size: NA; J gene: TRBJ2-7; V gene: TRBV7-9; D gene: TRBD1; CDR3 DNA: TGTGCCAGCAGCTTTACCGGGACAGATAACGAGCAGTACTTC; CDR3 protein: CASSFTGTDNEQYF
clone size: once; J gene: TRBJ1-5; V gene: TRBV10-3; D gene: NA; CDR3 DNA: TGTGCCATCAGTGAAACCCCAGGGGAGGGCAATCAGCCCCAGCATTTT; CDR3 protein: CAISETPGEGNQPQHF
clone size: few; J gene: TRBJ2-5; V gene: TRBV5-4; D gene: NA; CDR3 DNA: TGTGCCAGCAGCTCCCCGGGAGACTACCAAGAGACCCAGTACTTC; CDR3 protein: CASSSPGDYQETQYF
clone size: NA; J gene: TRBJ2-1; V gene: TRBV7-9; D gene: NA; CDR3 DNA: TGTGCCAGCAGCCCACGCCTTGAGCAGTTCTTC; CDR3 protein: CASSPRLEQFF
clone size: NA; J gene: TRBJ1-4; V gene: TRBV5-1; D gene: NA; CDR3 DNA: TGCGCCAGCACCAGTGGATCGGTCCCAAATGAAAAACTGTTTTTT; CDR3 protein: CASTSGSVPNEKLFF
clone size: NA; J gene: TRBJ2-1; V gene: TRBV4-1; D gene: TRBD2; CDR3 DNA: TGCGCCAGCAGCCAAGAATTGGCGGGAGACTACAATGAGCAGTTCTTC; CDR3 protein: CASSQELAGDYNEQFF
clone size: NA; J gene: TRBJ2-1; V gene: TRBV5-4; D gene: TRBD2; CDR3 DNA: TGTGCCAGCAGCTTAACTAGCGGGTCTTACAATGAGCAGTTCTTC; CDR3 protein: CASSLTSGSYNEQFF
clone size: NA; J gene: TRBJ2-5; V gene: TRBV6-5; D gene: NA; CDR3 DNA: TGTGCCAGCAGCGGGAGTCGATCAGGGACCCAGTACTTC; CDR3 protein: CASSGSRSGTQYF
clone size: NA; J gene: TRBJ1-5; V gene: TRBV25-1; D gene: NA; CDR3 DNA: TGTGCCAGCAGTGATCCAGGGGCGCAGGGCAATCAGCCCCAGCATTTT; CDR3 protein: CASSDPGAQGNQPQHF
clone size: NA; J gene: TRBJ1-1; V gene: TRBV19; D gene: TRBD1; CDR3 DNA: TGTGCCAGTAGTATAGAGGGGACAGGGATCTCCACTGAAGCTTTCTTT; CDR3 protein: CASSIEGTGISTEAFF
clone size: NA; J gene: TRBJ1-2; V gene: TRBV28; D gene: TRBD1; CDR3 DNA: TGTGCCAGCAGTTCCGGACAGGGAATCGGCTATGGCTACACCTTC; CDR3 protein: CASSSGQGIGYGYTF
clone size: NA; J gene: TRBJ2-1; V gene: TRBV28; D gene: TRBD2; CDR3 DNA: TGTGCCAGCAGTTCCCCCTCGACTAGCGGGAGGTTCAAGAGCTCCTACAATGAGCAGTTCTTC; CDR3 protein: CASSSPSTSGRFKSSYNEQFF
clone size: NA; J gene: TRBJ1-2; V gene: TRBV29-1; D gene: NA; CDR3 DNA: TGCAGCGTTGAGAGGGGCTATGGCTACACCTTC; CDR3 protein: CSVERGYGYTF
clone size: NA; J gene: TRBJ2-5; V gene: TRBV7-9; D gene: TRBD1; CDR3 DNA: TGTGCCAGCAGCTTAGTGGGGGACAGGTTGGAGACCCAGTACTTC; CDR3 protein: CASSLVGDRLETQYF
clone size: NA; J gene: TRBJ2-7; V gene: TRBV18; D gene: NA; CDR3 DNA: TGTGCCAGCTCACTACAGGGCGGGGACCCCTACGAGCAGTACTTC; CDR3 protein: CASSLQGGDPYEQYF
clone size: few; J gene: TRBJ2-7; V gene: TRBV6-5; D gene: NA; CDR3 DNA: TGTGCCAGCAGTCCTCCCGGGGGACACGACGAGCAGTACTTC; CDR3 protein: CASSPPGGHDEQYF
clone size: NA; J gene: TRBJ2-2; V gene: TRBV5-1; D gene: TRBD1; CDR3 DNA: TGCGCCAGCAGCTGGGGGACAGAAACCGGGGAGCTGTTTTTT; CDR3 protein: CASSWGTETGELFF
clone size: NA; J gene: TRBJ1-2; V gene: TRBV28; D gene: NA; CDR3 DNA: TGTGCCAGCAGTCCCCATGGATCCGACGGAGGCTACACCTTC; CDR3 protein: CASSPHGSDGGYTF
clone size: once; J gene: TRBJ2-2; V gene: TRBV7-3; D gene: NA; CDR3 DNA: TGTGCCAGCAGCCCCTCTGACACCGGGGAGCTGTTTTTT; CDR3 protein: CASSPSDTGELFF
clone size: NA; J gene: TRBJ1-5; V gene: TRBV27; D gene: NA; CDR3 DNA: TGTGCCAGCAGTTCGCGCAGGGGCGCAAATCAGCCCCAGCATTTT; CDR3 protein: CASSSRRGANQPQHF
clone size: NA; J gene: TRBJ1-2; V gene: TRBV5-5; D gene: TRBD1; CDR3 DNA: TGTGCCAGCAGCTTGTTATCAGGGGGGAGTCACGGCTACACCTTC; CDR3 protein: CASSLLSGGSHGYTF
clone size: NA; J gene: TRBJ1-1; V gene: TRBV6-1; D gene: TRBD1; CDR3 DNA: TGTGCCAGCAGTGAAGCTAGGGGACAGGGTACCAGGGTCACTGAAGCTTTCTTT; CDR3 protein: CASSEARGQGTRVTEAFF
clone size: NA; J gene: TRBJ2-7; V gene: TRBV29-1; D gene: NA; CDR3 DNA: TGCAGCGTGGGGGATCCGGGACACCACCCCTACGAGCAGTACTTC; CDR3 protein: CSVGDPGHHPYEQYF
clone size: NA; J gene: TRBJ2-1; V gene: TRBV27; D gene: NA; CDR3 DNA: TGTGCCAGCAGACGCAGCGGTAGCTCCTACAATGAGCAGTTCTTC; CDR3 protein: CASRRSGSSYNEQFF
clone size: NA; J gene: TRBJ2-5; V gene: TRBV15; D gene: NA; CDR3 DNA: TGTGCCACCAGCAGAGGGACATCCGAAGAGACCCAGTACTTC; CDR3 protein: CATSRGTSEETQYF
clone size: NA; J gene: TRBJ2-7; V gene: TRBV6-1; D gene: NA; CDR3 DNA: TGTGCCAGCAGTGAAGTAGCCGGGGGCGAGACCTACGAGCAGTACTTC; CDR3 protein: CASSEVAGGETYEQYF
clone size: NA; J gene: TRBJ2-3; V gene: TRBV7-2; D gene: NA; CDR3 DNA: TGTGCCAGCAGCTTAGAATTGACTCGGCGGGGATACACAGATACGCAGTATTTT; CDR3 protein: CASSLELTRRGYTDTQYF
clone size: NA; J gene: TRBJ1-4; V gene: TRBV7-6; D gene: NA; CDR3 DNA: TGTGCCAGCAGCTTAGCCCTAAGTGAAAAACTGTTTTTT; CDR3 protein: CASSLALSEKLFF
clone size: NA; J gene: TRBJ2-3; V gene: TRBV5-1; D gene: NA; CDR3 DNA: TGCGCCAGCAGCTTGGGACTACCGAGCACAGATACGCAGTATTTT; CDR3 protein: CASSLGLPSTDTQYF
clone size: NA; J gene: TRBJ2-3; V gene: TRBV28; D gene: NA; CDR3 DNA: TGTGCCAGTCTAAAAACCCGGGGAGATACGCAGTATTTT; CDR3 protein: CASLKTRGDTQYF